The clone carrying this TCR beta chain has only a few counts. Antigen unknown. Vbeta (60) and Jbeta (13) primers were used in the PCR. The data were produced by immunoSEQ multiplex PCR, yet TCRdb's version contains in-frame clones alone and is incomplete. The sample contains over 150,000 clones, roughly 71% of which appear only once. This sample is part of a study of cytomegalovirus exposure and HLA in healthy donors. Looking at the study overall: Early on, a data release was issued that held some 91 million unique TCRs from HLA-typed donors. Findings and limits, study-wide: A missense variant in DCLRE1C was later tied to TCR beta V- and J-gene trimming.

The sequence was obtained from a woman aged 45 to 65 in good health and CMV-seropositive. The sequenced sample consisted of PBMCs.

CDR3 nucleotides: TGTGCCAGCAGTCCCGATGCGGGGTTAGATACGCAGTATTTT. The encoded protein is CASSPDAGLDTQYF. This chain uses TRBV6-5 with TRBJ2-3; a weak D match, TRBD2 (6 bases). The germline V gene encodes CDR1 MNHEY and CDR2 SVGAGI. Trimming left V 5 bases short and J 5 bases short, with 14 bases between. This CDR3 has 14 residues.